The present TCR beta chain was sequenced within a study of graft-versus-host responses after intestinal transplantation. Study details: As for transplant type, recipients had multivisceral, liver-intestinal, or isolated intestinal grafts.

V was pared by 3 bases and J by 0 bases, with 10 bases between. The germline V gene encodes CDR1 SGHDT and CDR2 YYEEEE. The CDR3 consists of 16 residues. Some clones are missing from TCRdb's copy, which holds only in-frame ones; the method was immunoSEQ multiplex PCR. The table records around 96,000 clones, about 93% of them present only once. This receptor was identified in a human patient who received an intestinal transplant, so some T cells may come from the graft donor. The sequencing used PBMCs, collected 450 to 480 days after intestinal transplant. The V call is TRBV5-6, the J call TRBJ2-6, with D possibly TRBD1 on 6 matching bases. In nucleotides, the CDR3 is TGTGCCAGCAGCTCACAGGGCTACTCTGGGGCCAACGTCCTGACTTTC. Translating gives CASSSQGYSGANVLTF.